These T cell receptor beta chains were read from a single sample in a study of Ad26.COV2.S vaccination and SARS-CoV-2 variants. Libraries were prepared by immunoSEQ multiplex PCR; TCRdb keeps only in-frame clonotypes and omits some of them. The data hold around 100,000 clones, with 80% observed a single time. The sequences come from peripheral blood, collected after recovery from COVID-19. These TCRs come from a human donor who had recovered from COVID-19. Each CDR3 is given with its conserved first and last residue. Each record gives: D gene, clone size, J gene, V gene, CDR3 protein, CDR3 DNA. A D gene is named only where the DNA matches it firmly. Part of the rows lack a size; the others show once, few, many or a class for expanded clones.

. . TRBJ2-2 TRBV4-1 CASSRGAGNGELFF TGCGCCAGCAGCCGGGGGGCCGGTAACGGGGAGCTGTTTTTT
. . TRBJ1-3 TRBV29-1 CSVTVSSSGNTIYF TGCAGCGTTACCGTCTCAAGCTCTGGAAACACCATATATTTT
TRBD2 . TRBJ2-7 TRBV4-1 CASSQETSGGAIRSYEQYF TGCGCCAGCAGCCAAGAAACTAGCGGGGGGGCCATTCGCTCCTACGAGCAGTACTTC
TRBD1 once TRBJ1-2 TRBV7-9 CASSLALGQAPYGYTF TGTGCCAGCAGCTTGGCCCTCGGACAGGCGCCGTATGGCTACACCTTC
TRBD1 . TRBJ1-4 TRBV2 CASSELGTGNEKLFF TGTGCCAGCAGTGAATTGGGGACAGGCAATGAAAAACTGTTTTTT
. . TRBJ1-1 TRBV6-1 CASSEYMGFF TGTGCCAGCAGTGAATACATGGGTTTCTTT
TRBD2 . TRBJ2-4 TRBV7-2 CASSLAQSGADIQYF TGTGCCAGCAGCTTAGCCCAGAGCGGGGCTGACATTCAGTACTTC
. . TRBJ2-2 TRBV10-1 CASRKGGDTGELFF TGCGCCAGCAGGAAAGGGGGGGACACCGGGGAGCTGTTTTTT
. . TRBJ1-3 TRBV11-1 CAIRRSSGNTIYF TGTGCCATCCGGAGGAGCTCTGGAAACACCATATATTTT
TRBD2 . TRBJ2-3 TRBV9 CASSAALRLAGGTDTQYF TGTGCCAGCAGCGCCGCGCTGAGACTAGCGGGGGGCACAGATACGCAGTATTTT
. . TRBJ2-2 TRBV5-6 CASSPRTGTRRSGELFF TGTGCCAGCAGCCCCAGGACCGGGACACGGAGGTCCGGGGAGCTGTTTTTT
TRBD2 . TRBJ2-5 TRBV5-4 CASSRGGAVGQETQYF TGTGCCAGCAGCCGCGGGGGGGCTGTGGGACAAGAGACCCAGTACTTC
. . TRBJ1-1 TRBV7-9 CASTVMNTEAFF TGTGCCAGCACCGTGATGAACACTGAAGCTTTCTTT